This T cell receptor beta chain is drawn from a study of T cell clones after liver transplantation. Germline lookup yields CDR1 KGHSH and CDR2 LQKENI. This CDR3 is built from 12 residues. A remark on this clone: Its ends do not fully match the called genes, so a read error is possible.

Measured with immunoSEQ multiplex PCR; TCRdb has only the in-frame clones, and not every one. There are around 80,000 clones in the sample; roughly 80% occur only once, and approximately 0.47% lies in the top ten. The sequencing here drew on CD4+ T cells from blood, taken 45 to 47 months after liver transplant. The origin of this receptor is a human patient who received a liver transplant. Among the T cells, some may be from the graft donor. This chain connects TRBV18 to TRBJ1-2, with TRBD1 identical over 8 bases. The CDR3 sequence: CASSLGQGEDLF. The CDR3 DNA reads TGTGCCAGCTCCCTAGGACAGGGTGAGGACTTATTC.